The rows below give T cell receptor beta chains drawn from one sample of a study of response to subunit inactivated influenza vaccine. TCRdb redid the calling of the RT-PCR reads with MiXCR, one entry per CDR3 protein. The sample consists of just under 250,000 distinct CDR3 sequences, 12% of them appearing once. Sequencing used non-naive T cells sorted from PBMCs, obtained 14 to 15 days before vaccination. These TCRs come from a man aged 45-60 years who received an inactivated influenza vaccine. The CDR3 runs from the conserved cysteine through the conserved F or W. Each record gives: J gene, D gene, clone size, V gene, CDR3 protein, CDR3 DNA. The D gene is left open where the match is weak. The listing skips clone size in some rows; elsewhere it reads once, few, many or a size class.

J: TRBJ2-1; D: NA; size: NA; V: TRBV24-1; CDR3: CATSDEDGLSYNEQFF; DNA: TGTGCCACCAGTGATGAGGACGGTTTGTCCTACAATGAGCAGTTCTTC
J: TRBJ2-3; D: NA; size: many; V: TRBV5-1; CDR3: CASSQGQPDTDTQYF; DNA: TGCGCCAGCAGCCAGGGACAACCGGACACAGATACGCAGTATTTT
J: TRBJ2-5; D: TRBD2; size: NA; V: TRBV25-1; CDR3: CASSEGLAGETQYF; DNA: TGTGCCAGCAGTGAGGGACTAGCGGGAGAGACCCAGTACTTC
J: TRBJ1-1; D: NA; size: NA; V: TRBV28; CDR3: CASSWDSNTEAFF; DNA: TGTGCCAGCAGTTGGGACTCGAACACTGAAGCTTTCTTT
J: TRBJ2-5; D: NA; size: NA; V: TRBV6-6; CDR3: CASSPSGEKTQYF; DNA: TGTGCCAGCAGCCCGTCTGGAGAAAAGACCCAGTACTTC
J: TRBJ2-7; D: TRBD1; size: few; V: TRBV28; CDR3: CASSWGWDRRSYEQYF; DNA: TGTGCCAGCAGCTGGGGGTGGGACAGGCGATCCTACGAGCAGTACTTC
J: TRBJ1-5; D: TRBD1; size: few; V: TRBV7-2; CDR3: CASSADDRVAQPQHF; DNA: TGTGCCAGCAGCGCAGATGACAGGGTGGCTCAGCCCCAGCATTTT
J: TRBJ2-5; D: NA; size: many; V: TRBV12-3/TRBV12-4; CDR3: CASSFLGAGQETQYF; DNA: TGTGCCAGCAGTTTCCTTGGGGCAGGCCAAGAGACCCAGTACTTC
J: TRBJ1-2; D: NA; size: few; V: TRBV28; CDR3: CASSSTLNYGYTF; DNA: TGTGCCAGCAGTTCGACACTCAACTATGGCTACACCTTC
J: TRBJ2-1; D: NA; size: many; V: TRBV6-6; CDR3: CASSSGSKGDQFF; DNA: TGTGCCAGCAGTTCGGGTAGCAAGGGGGACCAGTTCTTC
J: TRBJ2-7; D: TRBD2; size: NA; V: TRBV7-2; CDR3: CASRGPQSGIRYF; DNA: TGTGCCAGCAGGGGGCCCCAAAGCGGGATTCGGTACTTC
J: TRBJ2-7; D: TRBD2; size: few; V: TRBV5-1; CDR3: CASSLAVSGGVGEQYF; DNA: TGCGCCAGCAGCTTGGCGGTTAGCGGGGGTGTGGGGGAGCAGTACTTC
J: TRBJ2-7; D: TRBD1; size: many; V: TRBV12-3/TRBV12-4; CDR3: CASSFQTGTGTSYEQYF; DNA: TGTGCCAGCAGTTTCCAAACCGGGACAGGGACCTCCTACGAGCAGTACTTC
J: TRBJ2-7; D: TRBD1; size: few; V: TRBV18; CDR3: CASSLSRDRGAEQYF; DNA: TGTGCCAGCTCACTCTCGCGGGACAGGGGGGCAGAGCAGTACTTC
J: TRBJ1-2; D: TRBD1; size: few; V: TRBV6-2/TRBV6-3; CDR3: CASSYGTANYGYTF; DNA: TGTGCCAGCAGTTACGGGACAGCTAACTATGGCTACACCTTC
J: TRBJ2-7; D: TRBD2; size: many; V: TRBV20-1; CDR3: CSARNSGSRYEQYF; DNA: TGCAGTGCTAGAAATAGCGGGAGTAGGTACGAGCAGTACTTC
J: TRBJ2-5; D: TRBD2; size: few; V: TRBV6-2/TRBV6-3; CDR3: CASSYSRTSGDQETQYF; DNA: TGTGCCAGCAGTTACTCCCGGACTAGCGGGGACCAAGAGACCCAGTACTTC
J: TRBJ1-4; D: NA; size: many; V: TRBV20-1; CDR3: CSAPRRDRTEKLFF; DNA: TGCAGTGCTCCCCGGCGGGACCGGACTGAAAAACTGTTTTTT
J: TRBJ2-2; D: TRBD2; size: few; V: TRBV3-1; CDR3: CASSQVAGTSGGELFF; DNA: TGTGCCAGCAGCCAAGTAGCCGGGACTAGCGGCGGGGAGCTGTTTTTT
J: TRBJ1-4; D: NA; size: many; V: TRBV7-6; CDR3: CASSLTPPGLGEKLFF; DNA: TGTGCCAGCAGCTTGACTCCGCCGGGGTTAGGCGAAAAACTGTTTTTT
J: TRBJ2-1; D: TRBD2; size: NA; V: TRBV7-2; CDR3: CASSFRTGGGRNEQFF; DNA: TGTGCCAGCAGCTTCCGAACCGGGGGGGGCCGCAATGAGCAGTTCTTC
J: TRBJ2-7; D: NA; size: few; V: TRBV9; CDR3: CASSVGQETYEQYF; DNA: TGTGCCAGCAGCGTAGGTCAGGAGACCTACGAGCAGTACTTC
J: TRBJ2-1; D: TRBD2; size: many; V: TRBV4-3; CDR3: CASSQEGTSGYNEQFF; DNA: TGCGCCAGCAGCCAGGAGGGGACTAGCGGGTACAATGAGCAGTTCTTC
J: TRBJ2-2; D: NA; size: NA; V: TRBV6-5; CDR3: CASRYRLNTGELFF; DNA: TGTGCCAGCAGATATAGACTCAACACCGGGGAGCTGTTTTTT
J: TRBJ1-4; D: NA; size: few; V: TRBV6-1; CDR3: CASKAENEKLFF; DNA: TGTGCCAGCAAGGCGGAGAATGAAAAACTGTTTTTT
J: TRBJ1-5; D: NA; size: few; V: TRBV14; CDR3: CASSQEVNQPQHF; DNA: TGTGCCAGCAGCCAAGAGGTAAATCAGCCCCAGCATTTT
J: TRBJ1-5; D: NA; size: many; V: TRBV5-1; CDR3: CASSPTGTQPQHF; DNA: TGCGCCAGCAGCCCGACTGGAACTCAGCCCCAGCATTTT
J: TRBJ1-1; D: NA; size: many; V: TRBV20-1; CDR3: CSARVAGVTEAFF; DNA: TGCAGTGCTAGAGTGGCAGGGGTAACTGAAGCTTTCTTT
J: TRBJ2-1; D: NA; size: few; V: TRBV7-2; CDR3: CASSQGQFNEQFF; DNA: TGTGCCAGCAGCCAAGGACAATTCAATGAGCAGTTCTTC